The sequence of this T cell receptor beta chain was determined in a study of T cell responses to AZD1222 COVID-19 vaccine (dated by TCRdb to the early 2020s). Regarding the complete study: AZD1222 recipients whose second dose came at about 4 weeks and those whose second dose came at about 12 weeks were combined into one group, since spike-specific TCR depth and breadth did not differ between the two schedules. A total of just over 230 trial participants underwent TCR sequencing, of whom nearly 210 received two doses of AZD1222 and 26 received two doses of the MenACWY control vaccine. Trial participants were enrolled by age into 18-55, 56-69 and 70-plus year subgroups, with approximately 160, 26 and 62 TCR-sequenced participants respectively.

General study outcomes and caveats: Reportedly, close to half of the unique spike-specific TCRs recognized epitopes lying outside the regions that are mutated in the B.1.351 and B.1.1.7 variants. Conclusions about previously exposed vaccinees were limited because only a handful of AZD1222 recipients were SARS-CoV-2 seropositive at baseline. In the small 56-69-year group, the increase in depth fell short of significance, most likely because of low power. Because no day 14 peak-response samples were available, repertoires were characterized only after the peak T cell response. Participants were mostly white British, with more females than males. The authors suggested clonal diversity may have been underestimated. Spike-specific TCR breadth and depth rose significantly after two AZD1222 doses compared with day 0 and with MenACWY recipients. Vaccine-associated CD4 TCRs spanned the whole spike protein, with dominant responses in regions 160-218 and 743-854.

Reading from cysteine to phenylalanine, the CDR3 counts 12 amino acids. Only CDR3 DNA remains: 36 bases, in frame from the first base. V loses 8 bases, J loses 7 bases, and the germline ends lie 12 bases apart. CDR1 and CDR2, looked up from the germline V gene, are SNHLY and FYNNEI. The CDR3 regions of human TCRbeta chains were analyzed by immunosequencing. The authors' analysis ran thus. Repertoire TCRs were checked for matches against a reference library of SARS-CoV-2-specific TCRs that had been generated using the MIRA antigen-specificity platform. Breadth was defined as the fraction of unique TCRs that were SARS-CoV-2-associated. Depth was defined as the fraction of total T cells that were SARS-CoV-2-associated. Each spike-specific TCR was assigned to its reactive spike region and to a CD4 or CD8 class using the MIRA data. Log10-transformed breadth and depth values were compared by one-way ANOVA with Sidak's multiple comparisons tests. The source is immuneACCESS, and TCRdb retained only in-frame sequences with V and J called. Part of the clones is not carried over; for the studies checked, unresolved V genes explain less than half of this, and the remainder is unexplained. V, J and clone size reflect that table, while D and trimming were determined from the DNA. For this sample there are about 130,000 clones; approximately 90% appear just once. The ten largest account for less than 9% of the sample.

To note about this clone: The clone's antigen remains unknown. No much larger clone exists at a distance of one base, and base qualities are not known.

The intended sense of this specimen's time point label: baseline before first vaccination. Vaccinee samples came from UK trials COV001 and COV002, including a single-blind randomized controlled phase 2/3 trial of AZD1222 (ChAdOx1 nCoV-19) in healthy adults. For TCRbeta chain sequencing, PBMC samples were collected from trial participants at day 0 and at day 28 after the second dose. The sequence derives from an adult in good health. The sequenced sample was peripheral blood, obtained on day 0 of AZD1222 vaccination. This chain is built from TRBV2 and TRBJ1-5; no D gene call is confident. The nucleotides are TGTGCCAGCGGGGTGGGCTCCCAGCCCCAGCATTTT. This sequence encodes CASGVGSQPQHF.